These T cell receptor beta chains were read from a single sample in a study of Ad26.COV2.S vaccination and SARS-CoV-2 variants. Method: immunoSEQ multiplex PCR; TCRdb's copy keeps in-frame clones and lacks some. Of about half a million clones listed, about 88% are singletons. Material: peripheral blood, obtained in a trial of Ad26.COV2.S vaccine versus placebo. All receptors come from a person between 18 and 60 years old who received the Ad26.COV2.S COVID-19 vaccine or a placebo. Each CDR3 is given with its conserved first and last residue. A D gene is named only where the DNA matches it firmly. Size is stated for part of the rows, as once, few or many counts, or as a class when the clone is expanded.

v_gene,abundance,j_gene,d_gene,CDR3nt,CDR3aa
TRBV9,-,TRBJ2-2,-,TGTGCCAGCAGCGTTCGGCTCTCCGGGGAGCTGTTTTTT,CASSVRLSGELFF
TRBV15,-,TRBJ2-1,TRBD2,TGTGCCACCAGCAGAGATTGGACTAGCGGGAACAATGAGCAGTTCTTC,CATSRDWTSGNNEQFF
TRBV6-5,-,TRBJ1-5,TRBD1,TGTGCCAGCGAGAAAGGGACAGGGGGTATGCACAACAAGGATTTT,CASEKGTGGMHNKDF
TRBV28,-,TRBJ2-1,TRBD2,TGTGCCAGCAGGTTTCTAGCGGGAGGTTCCTACAATGAGCAGTTCTTC,CASRFLAGGSYNEQFF
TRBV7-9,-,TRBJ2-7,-,TGTGCCAGCAGCTTAACAGGGTTTAACAACGAGCAGTACTTC,CASSLTGFNNEQYF
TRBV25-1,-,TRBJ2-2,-,TGTGCCAGCAGTGAATTTAGGGCAGGGAGAGCCGGGGAGCTGTTTTTT,CASSEFRAGRAGELFF
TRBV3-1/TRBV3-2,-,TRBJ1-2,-,TGTGCCAGCAGCCAAGGTACCCCAGGGGATGGCTACACCTTC,CASSQGTPGDGYTF
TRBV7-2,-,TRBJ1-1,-,TGTGCCAGCAGCTTAGGCCAGGGGAACACTGAAGCTTTCTTT,CASSLGQGNTEAFF
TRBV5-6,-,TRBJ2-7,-,TGTGCCAGCAGCTTGGAACAGGGTCTGATCCTGTACGAGCAGTACTTC,CASSLEQGLILYEQYF
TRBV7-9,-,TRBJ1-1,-,TGTGCCAGCAGCTCCCCGCCGGGTGTGAACACTGAAGCTTTCTTT,CASSSPPGVNTEAFF
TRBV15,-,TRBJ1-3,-,TGTGCCACCAGCAGAGACCCACAGTACTCTGGAAACACCATATATTTT,CATSRDPQYSGNTIYF
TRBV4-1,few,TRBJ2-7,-,TGCGCCAGCAGCCAAGGGACCAACTACGAGCAGTACTTC,CASSQGTNYEQYF
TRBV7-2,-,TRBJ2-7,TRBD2,TGTGCCAGCCTCGACCCGGGACTAGCGGGAGGGCGTACCTACGAGCAGTACTTC,CASLDPGLAGGRTYEQYF
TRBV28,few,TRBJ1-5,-,TGTGCCAGCAGTTTAAGGTGGGACCCAAGCAATCAGCCCCAGCATTTT,CASSLRWDPSNQPQHF
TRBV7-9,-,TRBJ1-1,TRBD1,TGTGCCAGCAGCTTTGGACAGGGTAAAGCTTTCTTT,CASSFGQGKAFF
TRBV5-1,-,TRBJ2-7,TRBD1,TGCGCCAGCAGCTTAGGGACAGGGGGCTCCTACGAGCAGTACTTC,CASSLGTGGSYEQYF
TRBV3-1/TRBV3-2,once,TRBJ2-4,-,TGTGCCAGCAAAAGGACGGAAAGTGGAAACATTCAGTACTTC,CASKRTESGNIQYF
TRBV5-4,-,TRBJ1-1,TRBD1,TGTGCCAGCAGCCCCAGGGGGTGGAGCACTGAAGCTTTCTTT,CASSPRGWSTEAFF
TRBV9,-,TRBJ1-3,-,TGTGCCAGCAGCTCGGACCCCACTCGAGTTTCTGGAAACACCATATATTTT,CASSSDPTRVSGNTIYF
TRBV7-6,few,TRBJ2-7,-,TGTGCCAGCAGCATTAAGGGGGAGCAGTACTTC,CASSIKGEQYF
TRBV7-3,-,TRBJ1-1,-,TGTGCCAGCAGCCCTTACGTTGGGGGGAAGGGCACTGAAGCTTTCTTT,CASSPYVGGKGTEAFF
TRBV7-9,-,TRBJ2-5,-,TGTGCCAGCAGCCCCCCAATGGTTAGGGAGACCCAGTACTTC,CASSPPMVRETQYF
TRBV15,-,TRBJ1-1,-,TGTGCCACCAGCAGACCAGGGTCCCTTAACACTGAAGCTTTCTTT,CATSRPGSLNTEAFF
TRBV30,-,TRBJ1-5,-,TGTGCCTGGAGTAGGAACAGGGTTAATCAGCCCCAGCATTTT,CAWSRNRVNQPQHF
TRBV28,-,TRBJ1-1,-,TGTGCCACCCTCTGGGGAGGCACTGAAGCTTTCTTT,CATLWGGTEAFF
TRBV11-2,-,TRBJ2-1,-,TGTGCCAGCAGCCAACCGACTGGATACAATGAGCAGTTCTTC,CASSQPTGYNEQFF
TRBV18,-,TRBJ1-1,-,TGTGCCAGCTCACCGGTCCAGGGCCAAAACACTGAAGCTTTCTTT,CASSPVQGQNTEAFF
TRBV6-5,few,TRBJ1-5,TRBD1,TGTGCCAGCAGTTACTCGTGGACAGGGAGCCAGCCCCAGCATTTT,CASSYSWTGSQPQHF
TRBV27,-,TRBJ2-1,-,TGTGCCAGCAGTTTAAAGGCCCACAATGAGCAGTTCTTC,CASSLKAHNEQFF
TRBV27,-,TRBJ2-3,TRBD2,TGTGCCAGCAGGGGACTAGCATATGATTCCACAGATACGCAGTATTTT,CASRGLAYDSTDTQYF
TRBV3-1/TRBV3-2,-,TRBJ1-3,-,TGTGCCAGCAGCCGGCAATTAAACTCTGGAAACACCATATATTTT,CASSRQLNSGNTIYF
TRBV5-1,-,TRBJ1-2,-,TGCGCCAGCAGCGAGAACGGGATTGAAGGCTACACCTTC,CASSENGIEGYTF